A selection of T cell receptor beta chains follows, all from one sample in a study of blood T cell repertoires in COVID-19. Method: immunoSEQ multiplex PCR; TCRdb's copy keeps in-frame clones and lacks some. The repertoire holds 200,000 to 300,000 clones, with about 91% as singletons. The sample consisted of peripheral blood. The receptors shown here come from a woman aged 25 to 39 with COVID-19, enrolled during active disease. Both conserved end residues are part of each CDR3. The D gene is left open where the match is weak. Rows may omit the clone size; those that give it use once, few, many or a size class.

D gene | J gene | clone size | CDR3 length | V gene | CDR3 DNA | CDR3 protein
TRBD1 | TRBJ1-1 | NA | 15 | TRBV6-2/TRBV6-3 | TGTGCCAGCAGTTCGACCGGGACAGCGAACACTGAAGCTTTCTTT | CASSSTGTANTEAFF
NA | TRBJ2-5 | NA | 15 | TRBV5-1 | TGCGCCAGCCGCCCCCGGAGCCACCTCCAAGAGACCCAGTACTTC | CASRPRSHLQETQYF
NA | TRBJ1-1 | few | 16 | TRBV5-5 | TGTGCCAGCAGCTTGTATTCCGCCGCCCCGGGGACTGAAGCTTTCTTT | CASSLYSAAPGTEAFF
TRBD2 | TRBJ2-3 | NA | 15 | TRBV25-1 | TGTGCCAGCAGTGAGGACGGGAGGCGGACAGATACGCAGTATTTT | CASSEDGRRTDTQYF
TRBD1 | TRBJ1-6 | NA | 15 | TRBV15 | TGTGCCACCAGCAGAGGGGCAGGGGGTAATTCACCCCTCCACTTT | CATSRGAGGNSPLHF
NA | TRBJ1-5 | once | 15 | TRBV6-5 | TGTGCCAGCAGTTACAGCGGCCTTAGCAATCAGCCCCAGCATTTT | CASSYSGLSNQPQHF
NA | TRBJ2-3 | NA | 15 | TRBV7-9 | TGTGCCAGCAGCGAGCCCGGCAGGGTGGCAGATACGCAGTATTTT | CASSEPGRVADTQYF
TRBD2 | TRBJ2-5 | NA | 17 | TRBV4-3 | TGCGCCAGCAGCCCTAACGGCGGACTAGCGGGTAAGATGACCCAGTACTTC | CASSPNGGLAGKMTQYF
NA | TRBJ2-3 | NA | 14 | TRBV13 | TGTGCCAGCACGCAGGAGGCGACCACAGATACGCAGTATTTT | CASTQEATTDTQYF
NA | TRBJ1-1 | NA | 11 | TRBV29-1 | TGCAGCGTGGGGAGGGAGCCTGAAGCTTTCTTT | CSVGREPEAFF
TRBD1 | TRBJ1-1 | NA | 14 | TRBV18 | TGTGCCAGCTCACCCCGGGACAGCCCCACTGAAGCTTTCTTT | CASSPRDSPTEAFF
NA | TRBJ1-2 | NA | 14 | TRBV10-3 | TGTGCCATCAGTGAGGAAAACTGGAGCTATGGCTACACCTTC | CAISEENWSYGYTF
NA | TRBJ2-5 | once | 12 | TRBV29-1 | TGCAGCTTGGTCGGGGGAGGAGAGACCCAGTACTTC | CSLVGGGETQYF
NA | TRBJ1-5 | NA | 15 | TRBV27 | TGTGCCAGCAGCATGGACACCACATACAATCAGCCCCAGCATTTT | CASSMDTTYNQPQHF
TRBD1 | TRBJ1-1 | NA | 12 | TRBV19 | TGTGCCAGTACCGACAGGGGTCCTGAAGCTTTCTTT | CASTDRGPEAFF
NA | TRBJ2-1 | NA | 12 | TRBV29-1 | TGCAGCGTTGAGGGAGGAGGTAGTGAGCAGTTCTTC | CSVEGGGSEQFF
NA | TRBJ1-1 | NA | 15 | TRBV7-2 | TGTGCCAGCAGCTTGGGTCGCGGGCTGAACACTGAAGCTTTCTTT | CASSLGRGLNTEAFF
TRBD2 | TRBJ2-3 | NA | 18 | TRBV4-1 | TGCGCCAGCAGCCAAGATCGGGGCCTAGCGGGAGTGGCAGATACGCAGTATTTT | CASSQDRGLAGVADTQYF
NA | TRBJ1-5 | NA | 14 | TRBV20-1 | TGCAGTGCTAGTAGTGGGGCAGGAGGGCAGCCCCAGCATTTT | CSASSGAGGQPQHF
NA | TRBJ2-6 | NA | 17 | TRBV3-1/TRBV3-2 | TGTGCCAGCAGCCAAGGGGCGGCAGGGAACGGGGCCAACGTCCTGACTTTC | CASSQGAAGNGANVLTF
TRBD1 | TRBJ2-5 | NA | 13 | TRBV2 | TGTGCCAGCAGTGTGGGACAGCGGGAGACCCAGTACTTC | CASSVGQRETQYF
TRBD1 | TRBJ2-5 | NA | 16 | TRBV12-5 | TGTGCTAGTGGTTTGGGGACAGGGTCGGGGGAAGAGACCCAGTACTTC | CASGLGTGSGEETQYF
NA | TRBJ2-1 | NA | 14 | TRBV7-6 | TGTGCCAGCAGCCCGGCCCGAGGGCCGAATGAGCAGTTCTTC | CASSPARGPNEQFF
TRBD1 | TRBJ1-1 | NA | 15 | TRBV5-6 | TGTGCCAGCAGCGGATCCGGGACAGGTGTAACTGAAGCTTTCTTT | CASSGSGTGVTEAFF
TRBD2 | TRBJ2-3 | NA | 16 | TRBV15 | TGTGCCACCAGCAAAAGACTAGCGGGGAACACAGATACGCAGTATTTT | CATSKRLAGNTDTQYF
NA | TRBJ2-2 | once | 14 | TRBV2 | TGTGCCAGCAGTGGGCAGGGGTTTGGCGGGGAGCTGTTTTTT | CASSGQGFGGELFF
NA | TRBJ1-5 | NA | 15 | TRBV27 | TGTGCCAGCAGTTTAAGGAGCGGGGGTCCTCAGCCCCAGCATTTT | CASSLRSGGPQPQHF
TRBD1 | TRBJ2-7 | NA | 14 | TRBV6-5 | TGTGCCAGCAGATCCGGGACAGGGGTCTACGAGCAGTACTTC | CASRSGTGVYEQYF
TRBD2 | TRBJ2-1 | NA | 18 | TRBV7-2 | TGTGCCAGCAGTATAAGAGGGGCGGGGGAGGCCCTTTTCAATGAGCAGTTCTTC | CASSIRGAGEALFNEQFF
TRBD1 | TRBJ1-3 | NA | 15 | TRBV24-1 | TGTGCCACCAGTGAGTCCGGGACAGCTGGAAACACCATATATTTT | CATSESGTAGNTIYF
TRBD2 | TRBJ2-1 | NA | 17 | TRBV10-1 | TGCGCCAGCAGTGAGTCGAGGACTAGCGGTTTTGGGAATGAGCAGTTCTTC | CASSESRTSGFGNEQFF
TRBD1 | TRBJ2-3 | NA | 16 | TRBV5-1 | TGCGCCAGCAGCTTGGTGGGGACAGGGGGGACAGATACGCAGTATTTT | CASSLVGTGGTDTQYF
TRBD1 | TRBJ2-5 | NA | 14 | TRBV15 | TGTGCCACCAGCAGAGACAGGGGGTACGAGACCCAGTACTTC | CATSRDRGYETQYF
TRBD1 | TRBJ1-1 | once | 14 | TRBV6-4 | TGTGCCAGCAGTGAAACCCGGGACAGGGGTGAAGCTTTCTTT | CASSETRDRGEAFF
NA | TRBJ1-2 | NA | 14 | TRBV2 | TGTGCCAGCAATCCGCAGGGAAGGATCTTTGGCTACACCTTC | CASNPQGRIFGYTF
NA | TRBJ1-5 | few | 12 | TRBV12-3/TRBV12-4 | TGTGCCAGCAGCTACTCCGTCGGACTTCAGCATTTT | CASSYSVGLQHF
NA | TRBJ1-6 | NA | 14 | TRBV4-3 | TGCGCCAGCAGCCATACAGGGAGGGATTCACCCCTCCACTTT | CASSHTGRDSPLHF
TRBD1 | TRBJ1-1 | NA | 12 | TRBV29-1 | TGCAGCGGAGGGGGCATGAACACTGAAGCTTTCTTT | CSGGGMNTEAFF
NA | TRBJ2-3 | NA | 13 | TRBV5-4 | TGTGCCAGCAGCTTTCAGCTAGGAGATACGCAGTATTTT | CASSFQLGDTQYF
NA | TRBJ2-5 | once | 14 | TRBV13 | TGTGCCAGCAGCCACTCCCGCGGTCATGAGACCCAGTACTTC | CASSHSRGHETQYF
NA | TRBJ2-5 | once | 15 | TRBV11-2 | TGTGCCAGCACCAACCTCGCCGGGGAACAAGAGACCCAGTACTTC | CASTNLAGEQETQYF
NA | TRBJ1-4 | NA | 13 | TRBV6-6 | TGTGCCAGCAAGGGGGCAACTAATGAAAAACTGTTTTTT | CASKGATNEKLFF
TRBD2 | TRBJ2-1 | NA | 15 | TRBV3-1/TRBV3-2 | TGTGCCAGCAGGCTAGCGGGAGGGCGAAGGGATGAGCAGTTCTTC | CASRLAGGRRDEQFF
TRBD2 | TRBJ2-1 | once | 16 | TRBV3-1/TRBV3-2 | TGTGCCAGCAGCTCGACTAGCGGGAGAACCTACAATGAGCAGTTCTTC | CASSSTSGRTYNEQFF
NA | TRBJ1-5 | NA | 13 | TRBV30 | TGTGCCTGGAGTGTCCCGGGGGGGCAGACCCAGCATTTT | CAWSVPGGQTQHF
NA | TRBJ1-1 | NA | 13 | TRBV5-1 | TGCGCCAGCAGCTTGGTCCAGAGGGCTGAAGCTTTCTTT | CASSLVQRAEAFF
NA | TRBJ2-5 | NA | 16 | TRBV7-2 | TGTGCCAGCAGCTCCCAAGTGGGGCAAGCCCAAGAGACCCAGTACTTC | CASSSQVGQAQETQYF
TRBD2 | TRBJ2-7 | NA | 16 | TRBV7-6 | TGTGCCAGCAGCCCTCAGCTAGCGGGGGGACAGTACGAGCAGTACTTC | CASSPQLAGGQYEQYF
NA | TRBJ1-1 | NA | 14 | TRBV11-2 | TGTGCCAGCAGCACCCAACAGGAGGGGACTGAAGCTTTCTTT | CASSTQQEGTEAFF
NA | TRBJ1-1 | NA | 15 | TRBV27 | TGTGCCAGCAGTTTAGCGGGGGTTTGGGACACTGAAGCTTTCTTT | CASSLAGVWDTEAFF
NA | TRBJ2-1 | NA | 11 | TRBV20-1 | TGCAGTGCTAGTTTCCCAGGCGAGCAGTTCTTC | CSASFPGEQFF
NA | TRBJ1-1 | NA | 13 | TRBV7-9 | TGTGCCAGCAGCTTGGCAGAAAACACTGAAGCTTTCTTT | CASSLAENTEAFF
NA | TRBJ2-7 | NA | 12 | TRBV6-5 | TGTGCCAGCAGTTACGAGGGTCGGGAGCAGTACTTC | CASSYEGREQYF
TRBD2 | TRBJ2-5 | NA | 16 | TRBV5-1 | TGCGCCAGCAGCCTGGGACTAGCGGGGGGAGAAGAGACCCAGTACTTC | CASSLGLAGGEETQYF
TRBD1 | TRBJ1-4 | NA | 15 | TRBV24-1 | TGTGCCACCAGTGACCCGACAGGGTCTAATGAAAAACTGTTTTTT | CATSDPTGSNEKLFF
TRBD1 | TRBJ2-7 | NA | 17 | TRBV7-8 | TGTGCCAGCAGCTTAAGAAATGGGGACAGGGTGGGCTACGAGCAGTACTTC | CASSLRNGDRVGYEQYF
NA | TRBJ1-6 | NA | 13 | TRBV18 | TGTGCCAGCTCACCAACGGAGCGGCAGCTGCTCCACTTT | CASSPTERQLLHF
NA | TRBJ1-5 | NA | 16 | TRBV19 | TGTGCCAGTAGTACCAGGGGCGGATATAGCAATCAGCCCCAGCATTTT | CASSTRGGYSNQPQHF
NA | TRBJ1-6 | NA | 13 | TRBV30 | TGTGCCTGGAGAGGGGTCCAGAATTCACCCCTCCACTTT | CAWRGVQNSPLHF